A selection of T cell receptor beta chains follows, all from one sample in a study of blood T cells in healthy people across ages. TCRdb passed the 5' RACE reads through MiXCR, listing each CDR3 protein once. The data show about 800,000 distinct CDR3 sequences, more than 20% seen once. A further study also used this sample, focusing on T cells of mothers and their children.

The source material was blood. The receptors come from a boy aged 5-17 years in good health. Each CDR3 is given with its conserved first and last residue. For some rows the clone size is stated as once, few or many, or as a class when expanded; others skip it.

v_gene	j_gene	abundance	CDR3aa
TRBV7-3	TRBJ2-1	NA	CASSSNSAPSSYNEQFF
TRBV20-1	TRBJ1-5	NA	CSAPPEGGNQPQHF
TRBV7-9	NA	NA	CASSLGLLEQYF
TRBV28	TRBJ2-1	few	CASSPPDGEGIHNEQFF
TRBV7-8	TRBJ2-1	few	CASSSYRGRTDNEQFF
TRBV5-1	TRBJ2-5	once	CASSNGQAIQETQYF
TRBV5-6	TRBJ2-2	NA	CASSGTGANTGELFF
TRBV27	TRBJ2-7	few	CASSLSTEESYEQYF
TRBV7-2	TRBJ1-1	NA	CVSSLELRAEYTEAFF
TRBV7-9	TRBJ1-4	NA	CASSLDVATNEKLFF
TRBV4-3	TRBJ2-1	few	CASSPPHRSNEQFF
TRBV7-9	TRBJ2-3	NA	CASSSPLAGAEDTQYF
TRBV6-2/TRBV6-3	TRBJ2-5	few	CASTPGTTGVGRETQYF
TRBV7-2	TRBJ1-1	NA	CASSLRDRIGPTEAFF
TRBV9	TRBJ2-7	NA	CASSVRSGGDKEYEQYF
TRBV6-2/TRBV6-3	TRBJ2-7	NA	CASSYYAGYEQYF
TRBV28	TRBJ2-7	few	CASSSAAGPPSYEQYF
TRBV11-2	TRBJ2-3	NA	CASSPRGSPNTDTQYF
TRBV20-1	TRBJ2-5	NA	CSARVPSGYQETQYF
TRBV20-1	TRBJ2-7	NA	CSAPPLGGLGEYLTYEQYF
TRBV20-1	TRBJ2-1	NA	CSAQPALALEGNEQFF
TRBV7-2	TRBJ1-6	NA	CASSLDIGGSPLHF